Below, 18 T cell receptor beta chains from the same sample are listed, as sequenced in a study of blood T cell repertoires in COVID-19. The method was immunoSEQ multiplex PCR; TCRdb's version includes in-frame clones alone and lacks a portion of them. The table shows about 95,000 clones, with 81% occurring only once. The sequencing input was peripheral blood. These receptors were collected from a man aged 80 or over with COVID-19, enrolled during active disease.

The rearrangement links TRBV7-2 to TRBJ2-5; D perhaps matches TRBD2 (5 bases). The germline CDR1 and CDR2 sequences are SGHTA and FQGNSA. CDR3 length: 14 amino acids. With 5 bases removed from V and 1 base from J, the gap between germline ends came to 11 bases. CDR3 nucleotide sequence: TGTGCCAGCAGCCCAACTAGGAGCCAAGAGACCCAGTACTTC. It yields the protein CASSPTRSQETQYF.

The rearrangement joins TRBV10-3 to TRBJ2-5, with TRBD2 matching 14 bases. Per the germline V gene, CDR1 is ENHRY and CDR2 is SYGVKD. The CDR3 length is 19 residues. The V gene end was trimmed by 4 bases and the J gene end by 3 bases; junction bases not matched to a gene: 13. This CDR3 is CAISGGTSGRRLTKETQYF. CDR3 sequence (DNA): TGTGCCATCAGTGGTGGGACTAGCGGGAGACGGCTAACCAAAGAGACCCAGTACTTC.

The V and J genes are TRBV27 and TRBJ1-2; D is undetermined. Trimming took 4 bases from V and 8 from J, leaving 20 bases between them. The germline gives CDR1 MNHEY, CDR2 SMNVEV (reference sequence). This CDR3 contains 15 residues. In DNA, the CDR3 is TGTGCCAGCAGTTCTCTCCACCAGGATGAAATCGGCTACACCTTC. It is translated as CASSSLHQDEIGYTF.

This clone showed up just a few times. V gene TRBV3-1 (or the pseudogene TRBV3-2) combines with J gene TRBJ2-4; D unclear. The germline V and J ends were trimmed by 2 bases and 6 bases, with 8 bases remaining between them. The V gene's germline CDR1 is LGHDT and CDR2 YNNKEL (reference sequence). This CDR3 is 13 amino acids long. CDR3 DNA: TGTGCCAGCAGCCAACCGCGAATAAACATTCAGTACTTC. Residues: CASSQPRINIQYF.

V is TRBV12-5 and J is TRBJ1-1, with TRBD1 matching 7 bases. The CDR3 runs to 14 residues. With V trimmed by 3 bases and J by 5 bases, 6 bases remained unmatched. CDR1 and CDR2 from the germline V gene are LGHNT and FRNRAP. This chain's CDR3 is CASGFSGGGTEAFF. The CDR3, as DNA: TGTGCTAGTGGTTTCTCAGGGGGAGGTACTGAAGCTTTCTTT.

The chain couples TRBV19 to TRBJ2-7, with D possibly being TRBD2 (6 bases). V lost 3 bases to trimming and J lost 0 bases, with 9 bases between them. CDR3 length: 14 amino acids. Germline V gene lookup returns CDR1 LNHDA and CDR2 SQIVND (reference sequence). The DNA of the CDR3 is TGTGCCAGTAGTATGGCGGGGCTCTCCTACGAGCAGTACTTC. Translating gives CASSMAGLSYEQYF.

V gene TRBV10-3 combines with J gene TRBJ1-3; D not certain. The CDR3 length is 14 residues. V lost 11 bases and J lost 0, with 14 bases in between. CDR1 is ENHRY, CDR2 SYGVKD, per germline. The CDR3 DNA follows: TGTGCCTCCACTCTGGAGGACTCTGGAAACACCATATATTTT. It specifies CASTLEDSGNTIYF.

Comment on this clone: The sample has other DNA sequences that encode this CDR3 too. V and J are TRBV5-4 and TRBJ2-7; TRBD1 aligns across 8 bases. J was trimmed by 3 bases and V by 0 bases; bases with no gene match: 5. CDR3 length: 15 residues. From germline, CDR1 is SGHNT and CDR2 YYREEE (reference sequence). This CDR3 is CASSLGQGSLYEQYF. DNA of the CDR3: TGTGCCAGCAGCTTGGGACAGGGGAGTCTCTACGAGCAGTACTTC.

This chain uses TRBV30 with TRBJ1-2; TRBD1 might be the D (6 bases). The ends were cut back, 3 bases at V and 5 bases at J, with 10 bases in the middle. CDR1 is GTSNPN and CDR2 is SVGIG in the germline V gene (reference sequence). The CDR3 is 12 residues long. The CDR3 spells CAWRERGYGYTF. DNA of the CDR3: TGTGCCTGGAGGGAGAGGGGGTATGGCTACACCTTC.

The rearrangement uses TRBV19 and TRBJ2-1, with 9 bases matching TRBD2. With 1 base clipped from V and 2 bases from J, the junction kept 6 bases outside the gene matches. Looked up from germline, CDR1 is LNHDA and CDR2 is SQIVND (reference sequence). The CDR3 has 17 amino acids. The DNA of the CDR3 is TGTGCCAGTAGTATAGGGGACCTAGCGGGGCCCTACAATGAGCAGTTCTTC. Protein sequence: CASSIGDLAGPYNEQFF.

The DNA for the CDR3 is TGTGCCAGTAGTAAGGACAGGGGGTACCAAGAGACCCAGTACTTC. It yields the protein CASSKDRGYQETQYF. The rearrangement joins TRBV19 to TRBJ2-5, with 10 bases lining up with TRBD1. This CDR3 is built from 15 residues. V was clipped by 4 bases and J by 0 bases; unmatched bases: 2. Germline values: CDR1 LNHDA, CDR2 SQIVND (reference sequence).

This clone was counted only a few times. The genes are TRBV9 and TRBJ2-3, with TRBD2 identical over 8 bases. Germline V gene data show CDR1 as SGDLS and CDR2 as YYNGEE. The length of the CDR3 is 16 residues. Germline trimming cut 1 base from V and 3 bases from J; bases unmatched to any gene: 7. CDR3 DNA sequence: TGTGCCAGCAGCGTACAACTTGGACTAGCAACAGATACGCAGTATTTT. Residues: CASSVQLGLATDTQYF.

The CDR3: CAWRAAYQTDTQYF. CDR3 in DNA: TGTGCCTGGAGGGCGGCCTATCAGACAGATACGCAGTATTTT. V and J are TRBV30 and TRBJ2-3; D not certain. Germline CDR1 GTSNPN, CDR2 SVGIG (reference sequence). Between the trimmed V and J ends, which lost 3 bases and 3 bases, there was a span of 13 bases. The CDR3 consists of 14 residues.

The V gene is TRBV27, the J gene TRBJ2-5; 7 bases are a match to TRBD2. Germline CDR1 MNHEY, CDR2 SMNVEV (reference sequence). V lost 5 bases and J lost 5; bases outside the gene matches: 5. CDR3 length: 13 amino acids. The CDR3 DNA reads TGTGCCAGCAGTCCAGCGGGACGGGAGACCCAGTACTTC. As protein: CASSPAGRETQYF.

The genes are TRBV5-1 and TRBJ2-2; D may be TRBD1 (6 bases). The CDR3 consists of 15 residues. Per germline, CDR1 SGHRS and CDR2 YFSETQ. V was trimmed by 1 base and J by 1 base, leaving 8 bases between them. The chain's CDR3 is CASSLQGRNTGELFF. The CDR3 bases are TGCGCCAGCAGCTTGCAGGGGCGGAACACCGGGGAGCTGTTTTTT. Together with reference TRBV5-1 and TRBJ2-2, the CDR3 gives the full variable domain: KAGVTQTPRYLIKTRGQQVTLSCSPISGHRSVSWYQQTPGQGLQFLFEYFSETQRNKGNFPGRFSGRQFSNSRSEMNVSTLELGDSALYLCASSLQGRNTGELFFGEGSRLTVL.

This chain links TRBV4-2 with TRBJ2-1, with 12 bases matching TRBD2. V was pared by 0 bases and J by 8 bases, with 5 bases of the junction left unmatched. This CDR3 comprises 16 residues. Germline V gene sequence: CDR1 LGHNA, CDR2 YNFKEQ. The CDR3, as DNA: TGTGCCAGCAGCCAAGAAATGGCTAGCGGGGGGGATGAGCAGTTCTTC. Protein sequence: CASSQEMASGGDEQFF.

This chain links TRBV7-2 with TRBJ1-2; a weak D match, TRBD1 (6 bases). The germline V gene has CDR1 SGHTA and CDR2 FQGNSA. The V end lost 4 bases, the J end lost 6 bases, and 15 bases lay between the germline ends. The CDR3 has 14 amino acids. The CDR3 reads CASSSYRVQDGYTF. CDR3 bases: TGTGCCAGCAGCTCCTACAGGGTGCAAGATGGCTACACCTTC.

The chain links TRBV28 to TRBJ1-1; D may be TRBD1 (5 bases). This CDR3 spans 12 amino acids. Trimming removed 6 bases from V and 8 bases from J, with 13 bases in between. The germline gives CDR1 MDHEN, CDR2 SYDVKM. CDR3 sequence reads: CASSTDTREAFF. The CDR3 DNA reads TGTGCCAGCAGCACGGACACTCGGGAAGCTTTCTTT.